The sequence of this TCR beta chain was determined in a study of regulatory T cells in long-lasting Graves disease (dated by TCRdb to 2020 to 2023). Notes on the research overall: To count as having persistent Graves' disease, a patient had to have received antithyroid drug treatment for over 5 years with TSH receptor autoantibodies remaining persistently positive. This study used TCR sequencing and RNA sequencing of peripheral blood to compare persistent Graves' disease patients against newly diagnosed Graves' disease patients. The study took place in China and was registered as a clinical trial. A total of roughly 35 samples were covered by TCR sequencing, comprising some 13 persistent and around 20 newly diagnosed Graves' disease patients. On average, persistent Graves' disease patients in the clinical cohort had been on antithyroid drugs for around ten years.

Beyond this particular receptor, the publication reports: Because the primary lesion, thyroid tissue, could not be accessed, the study looked at peripheral blood alone. Persistent Graves' disease patients showed lower TCR Shannon entropy and fewer highly expanded clones than newly diagnosed patients, suggesting clonal expansion. A larger number of public clonotypes was shared among persistent patients (about 2,700) than among newly diagnosed patients (approximately 1,000). As a limitation, the authors acknowledged that the small sample size may reduce accuracy. Preferential use of TRBV28, TRBJ1-2 and TRBJ2-5 was observed in persistent disease, whereas TRBV20-1 and TRBJ2-1 were favored in newly diagnosed disease. Only the TCR beta chain was sequenced and analyzed.

On this clonotype itself: The clone's antigen remains unknown. The junction shows a germline mismatch at one end, possibly a read error.

What the time point label conveys for this sample: persistent/refractory GD, antithyroid drugs over 5 years with positive TRAb. For both TCR sequencing and RNA sequencing, RNA was extracted from PBMCs using TRIzol. The diagnosis of Graves' disease was made according to American Thyroid Association guidelines. The patients came from an endocrinology department in Xi'an, China. From each patient, about 8.9 milliliters of peripheral blood was collected into an EDTA anticoagulant tube. Ficoll Paque Plus density gradient separation was used to isolate PBMCs, and no additional T cell sorting was done. An Agilent 2100 Bioanalyzer and agarose gel were used to assess RNA quality, and a NanoDrop 2000 was used to measure RNA concentration. Library generation was performed with multiplex PCR. Sequencing instrument: Illumina HiSeq 4000. iRepertoire HTBI primers and Arm-PCR amplification of CDR3 regions were used to construct TCR beta libraries. Before sequencing, the PCR products underwent gel purification. Turning to the authors' computational methods: Gene usage analysis of CDR3 amino acid clonotypes relied on the roughly 60 TRBV and more than twelve TRBJ segments identified across samples. COPE and FqMerger were used to merge the filtered high-quality paired reads into contigs. BLAST was used to align contigs to IMGT TRBV, TRBD and TRBJ reference genes, and CDR3 was defined according to IMGT. Highly expanded clones were defined as clonotypes with a frequency above 0.1%. Shannon entropy served as the measure of repertoire diversity, while the Gini coefficient captured V-J evenness. A clonotype was considered public if more than one individual shared it. TCRdb reworked the public reads: Q25 trimming with fastp, MiXCR clone assembly, productive beta chains retained. Identical CDR3 proteins give one entry, which carries the most common genes and DNA. The V and J calls, along with clone size, are taken from TCRdb and not from the paper's own processing. The sample table holds around 510,000 distinct CDR3 sequences, of which about 20% were seen once. Of the sample, under 9% falls within the top ten clones.

CDR1 is given as DFQATT and CDR2 as SNEGSKA, both from the germline V gene (reference sequence). Taken from cysteine to phenylalanine, the CDR3 has 19 residues. Solely the CDR3 DNA is kept, with 57 bases framed from the first base. The rearrangement combines TRBV20-1 with TRBJ2-1, and 9 junctional nucleotides match TRBD2. This TCR came from a female donor with Graves disease. Material: peripheral blood mononuclear cells (PBMCs), obtained when the disease was refractory, from a patient treated with antithyroid drugs. The CDR3 region reads CSAASLRLAEGFSYNGQFF. The nucleotide sequence reads as follows: TGCAGTGCTGCCTCCCTAAGACTAGCGGAGGGATTCTCCTACAATGGGCAGTTCTTC.